Presented here are 10 T cell receptor beta chains from one specimen sequenced in a study of blood T cell repertoires in COVID-19 (dated by TCRdb to 2018 to 2020). Libraries were made using the immunoSEQ multiplex PCR assay. As stored in TCRdb, this immuneACCESS dataset retains in-frame rearrangements with V and J assigned. A fraction of the clones does not appear; measured against another copy, unresolved V genes explain less than half of the discrepancy, and the remainder lacks a known reason. A total of 260,000 or so clones appear in this sample, approximately 87% of them only once. Of the sample, around 9.1% is held by the ten largest clones. The sequenced sample consisted of peripheral blood. The receptors shown here come from a human donor in a cohort sampled during active COVID-19.

In DNA, the CDR3 is TGTGCCAGCGGGGGCCCAGATACGCAGTATTTT. The encoded protein is CASGGPDTQYF. This chain joins TRBV7-9 and TRBJ2-3, with TRBD1 as a possible D gene (6 bases). The CDR3 extends over 11 amino acids. Germline values: CDR1 SEHNR, CDR2 FQNEAQ (reference sequence). V lost 8 bases and J lost 4, with 7 bases in between.

The CDR3 sequence: CASSPGQGVGYTF. CDR3 in DNA: TGTGCCAGCAGTCCGGGACAGGGGGTTGGCTACACCTTC. This sequence joins TRBV2 and TRBJ1-2; 11 bases align to TRBD1. CDR3 length: 13 amino acids. V was pared by 5 bases and J by 7 bases, with 3 bases of the junction left unmatched. CDR1 and CDR2 from the germline V gene are SNHLY and FYNNEI.

This clone showed up many times. The chain couples TRBV4-3 to TRBJ2-1; 7 bases align to TRBD2. With V trimmed by 0 bases and J by 2 bases, 4 bases remained unmatched. The CDR3 extends over 16 amino acids. The V gene's germline CDR1 is LGHNA and CDR2 YSLEER. For the CDR3, the DNA is TGCGCCAGCAGCCAAGATTCGACTAGCACCTACAATGAGCAGTTCTTC. Its protein product is CASSQDSTSTYNEQFF.

V gene TRBV6-5 combines with J gene TRBJ1-4; 9 nucleotides match TRBD1. Germline V gene sequence: CDR1 MNHEY, CDR2 SVGAGI. V was pared by 6 bases and J by 7 bases, with 9 bases of the junction left unmatched. The CDR3 runs to 15 residues. CDR3 protein: CASRADRGRSEKLFF. DNA for the CDR3: TGTGCCAGCAGGGCGGACAGGGGAAGGAGTGAAAAACTGTTTTTT.

This chain uses TRBV11-1 with TRBJ1-4, with D perhaps matching TRBD1 (6 bases). V gave up 3 bases and J gave up 4 bases, with 9 bases separating them. Germline CDR1 reads SGHAT; CDR2 reads FQDESV (reference sequence). This CDR3 has 14 residues. The CDR3 region is CASSFPGDNEKLFF. The CDR3 DNA sequence: TGTGCCAGCAGCTTCCCAGGGGATAATGAAAAACTGTTTTTT.

This sequence joins TRBV25-1 and TRBJ1-4; 7 bases are a match to TRBD1. The J segment lost 7 bases and the V segment lost 4 bases, leaving 6 bases of the junction unmatched. The CDR3 loop spans 14 amino acids. Germline V gives CDR1 MGHDK, CDR2 SYGVNS. CDR3 sequence (DNA): TGTGCCAGCAGTGGACAGGGAAGGGCTGAAAAACTGTTTTTT. It is translated as CASSGQGRAEKLFF.

This clone was seen just once. This chain links TRBV6-6 with TRBJ1-2, with D possibly being TRBD1 (6 bases). Germline CDR1 MNHNY, CDR2 SVGAGI (reference sequence). This CDR3 has 10 amino acids. Trimming cost V 6 bases and J 8 bases, with 7 bases left between them. CDR3 in amino acids: CASSDRGYTF. The CDR3 coding sequence is TGTGCCAGCAGCGACAGGGGCTACACCTTC.

The chain recombines TRBV19 with TRBJ1-1; TRBD1 aligns across 8 bases. The germline gives CDR1 LNHDA, CDR2 SQIVND (reference sequence). The CDR3 loop spans 15 amino acids. J lost 2 bases, V lost 4 bases, and 6 bases had no gene match. The CDR3 is CASSTPQGDNTEAFF. Here the CDR3 DNA reads TGTGCCAGTAGTACACCACAGGGGGATAACACTGAAGCTTTCTTT. Filled out from reference TRBV19 and TRBJ1-1, the complete variable domain reads DGGITQSPKYLFRKEGQNVTLSCEQNLNHDAMYWYRQDPGQGLRLIYYSQIVNDFQKGDIAEGYSVSREKKESFPLTVTSAQKNPTAFYLCASSTPQGDNTEAFFGQGTRLTVV.

CDR3 in DNA: TGTGCCAGCAGTGAAGGTTGGACAGCTGACGAGCAGTACTTC. It yields the protein CASSEGWTADEQYF. The chain uses TRBV2 and TRBJ2-7, with D tentatively TRBD1 (6 bases). Germline-derived CDR1 and CDR2 are SNHLY and FYNNEI. Trimming pared 1 base from V and 5 bases from J, leaving 12 bases between. The CDR3 sequence is 14 residues long.

The V gene is TRBV6-2 or TRBV6-3, the J gene TRBJ1-1, with 7 bases lining up with TRBD1. This CDR3 has 14 residues. V lost 6 bases, J lost 2 bases, and 6 bases stayed unmatched. Germline V gene data show CDR1 as MNHEY and CDR2 as SVGEGT. CDR3 coding DNA: TGTGCCAGCAGCCCGACAGGGCCTAACACTGAAGCTTTCTTT. This translates into CASSPTGPNTEAFF.